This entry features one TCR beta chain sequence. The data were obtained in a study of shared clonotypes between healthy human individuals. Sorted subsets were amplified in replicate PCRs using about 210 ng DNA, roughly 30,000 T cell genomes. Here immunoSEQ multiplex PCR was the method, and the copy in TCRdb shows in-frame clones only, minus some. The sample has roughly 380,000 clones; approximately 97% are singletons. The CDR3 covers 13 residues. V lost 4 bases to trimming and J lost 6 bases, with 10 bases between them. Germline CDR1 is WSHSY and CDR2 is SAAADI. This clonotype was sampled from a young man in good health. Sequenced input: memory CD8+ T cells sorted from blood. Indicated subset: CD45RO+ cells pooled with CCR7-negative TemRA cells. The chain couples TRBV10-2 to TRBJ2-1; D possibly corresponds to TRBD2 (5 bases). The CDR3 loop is CASSVASRNEQFF. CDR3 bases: TGCGCCAGCAGTGTAGCTAGCCGCAATGAGCAGTTCTTC.